A single sample gave rise to the 7 T cell receptor beta chains below, sequenced in a study of blood T cell repertoires in COVID-19. Data came from immunoSEQ multiplex PCR; TCRdb stores just in-frame clones and leaves some out. The table has 150,000 to 200,000 clones, 88% seen once; the top ten hold around 4.8%. Sequencing used peripheral blood. These receptors all stem from a human donor in a cohort sampled during active COVID-19.

The V call is TRBV7-9, the J call TRBJ1-2; TRBD1 agrees at 8 bases. After removal of 1 base from V and 6 bases from J, the junction contained 1 base not matched to a gene. The germline V gene has CDR1 SEHNR and CDR2 FQNEAQ (reference sequence). This CDR3 has 13 residues. For the CDR3, the DNA is TGTGCCAGCAGCTTAGACAGGGGGAATGGCTACACCTTC. It translates to CASSLDRGNGYTF. The variable domain in full, completed from reference TRBV7-9 and TRBJ1-2, reads DTGVSQNPRHKITKRGQNVTFRCDPISEHNRLYWYRQTLGQGPEFLTYFQNEAQLEKSRLLSDRFSAERPKGSFSTLEIQRTEQGDSAMYLCASSLDRGNGYTFGSGTRLTVV.

A single count supports this clone. The chain joins TRBV6-5 to TRBJ1-1; no clear D. V was trimmed by 6 bases and J by 5 bases, leaving 13 bases between them. The V gene's germline CDR1 is MNHEY and CDR2 SVGAGI. This CDR3 has 13 amino acids. In DNA form, the CDR3 reads TGTGCCAGCAGAGGATTACCCGGGACTGAAGCTTTCTTT. Translating gives CASRGLPGTEAFF.

This clone was counted only a few times. The V gene is TRBV10-1, the J gene TRBJ2-2; D might be TRBD1 (5 bases). V was pared by 6 bases and J by 5 bases, with 7 bases between. The CDR3 runs 12 residues. Germline values: CDR1 WNHNN, CDR2 SYGVQD (reference sequence). The CDR3 here is CASRAGTGELFF. In DNA, the CDR3 is TGCGCCAGCAGAGCAGGGACCGGGGAGCTGTTTTTT.

The V call is TRBV9, the J call TRBJ2-3; 10 nucleotides match TRBD1. V shed 3 bases and J 4 bases; nucleotides not matched to a gene: 17. The CDR3 runs 19 residues. Germline V CDR1 and CDR2: SGDLS, YYNGEE. The CDR3 sequence is CASSDKLGQGRWLADTQYF. The CDR3 bases are TGTGCCAGCAGCGACAAACTGGGACAGGGGAGGTGGCTTGCAGATACGCAGTATTTT.

The chain recombines TRBV7-9 with TRBJ2-7; 9 bases match TRBD1. V dropped 7 bases and J dropped 5; count of bases not matched to a gene: 9. CDR1 is SEHNR and CDR2 is FQNEAQ in the germline V gene (reference sequence). The CDR3 is made up of 14 amino acids. CDR3: CASNLGQGYNEQYF. The DNA for the CDR3 is TGTGCCAGCAACCTTGGACAGGGGTATAACGAGCAGTACTTC.

The V and J genes are TRBV3-1 (or the pseudogene TRBV3-2) and TRBJ2-1; 14 bases agree with TRBD2. CDR3 length: 19 amino acids. Trimming cost V 3 bases and J 7 bases; bases outside gene matches: 14. Germline loops: CDR1 LGHDT, CDR2 YNNKEL (reference sequence). As DNA, the CDR3 is TGTGCCAGCAGCCAGAGAAGACTAGCGGGAGGGCCAGGGGAGAATGAGCAGTTCTTC. As protein: CASSQRRLAGGPGENEQFF.

This sequence joins TRBV5-6 and TRBJ1-1; a weak D match, TRBD1 (6 bases). Germline V gene lookup returns CDR1 SGHDT and CDR2 YYEEEE. V lost 0 bases and J lost 6, with 15 bases in between. The CDR3 runs 15 residues. The CDR3 DNA is TGTGCCAGCAGCTTGGAGGGCAGGGGAATATCTGAAGCTTTCTTT. Translating it yields CASSLEGRGISEAFF. Full variable domain (missing parts from reference TRBV5-6 and TRBJ1-1): DAGVTQSPTHLIKTRGQQVTLRCSPKSGHDTVSWYQQALGQGPQFIFQYYEEEERQRGNFPDRFSGHQFPNYSSELNVNALLLGDSALYLCASSLEGRGISEAFFGQGTRLTVV.